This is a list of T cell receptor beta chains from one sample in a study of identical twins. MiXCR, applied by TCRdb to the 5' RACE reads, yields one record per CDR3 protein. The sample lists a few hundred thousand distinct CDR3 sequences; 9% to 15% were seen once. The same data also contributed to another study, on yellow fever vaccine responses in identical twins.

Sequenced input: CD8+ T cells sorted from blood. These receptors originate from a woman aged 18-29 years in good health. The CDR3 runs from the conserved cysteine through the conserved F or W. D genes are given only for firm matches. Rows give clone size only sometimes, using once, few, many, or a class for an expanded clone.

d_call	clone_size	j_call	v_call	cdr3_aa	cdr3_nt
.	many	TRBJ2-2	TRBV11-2	CASSLTDRRELFF	TGTGCCAGCAGCTTGACAGACCGCCGGGAGCTGTTTTTT
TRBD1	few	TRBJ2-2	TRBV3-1	CASSSNRGANTGELFF	TGTGCCAGCAGCTCTAACAGGGGGGCGAACACCGGGGAGCTGTTTTTT
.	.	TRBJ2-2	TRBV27	CASSFGQRPTGELFF	TGTGCCAGCAGTTTCGGACAGCGCCCGACCGGGGAGCTGTTTTTT
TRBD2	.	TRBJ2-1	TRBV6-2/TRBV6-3	CASSYSYSDETSGKYNEQFF	TGTGCCAGCAGTTACTCTTACTCGGACGAGACTAGCGGGAAATACAATGAGCAGTTCTTC
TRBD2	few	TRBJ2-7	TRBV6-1	CASSVGPSGAYEQYF	TGTGCCAGCAGTGTGGGGCCTAGCGGGGCCTACGAGCAGTACTTC
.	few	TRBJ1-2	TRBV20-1	CSAPDIDRTPGFNYGYTF	TGCAGTGCCCCCGACATCGACAGGACCCCAGGTTTCAACTATGGCTACACCTTC
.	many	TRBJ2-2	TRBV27	CASSLLRTGRGTGELFF	TGTGCCAGCAGTTTATTGAGGACGGGACGAGGCACCGGGGAGCTGTTTTTT
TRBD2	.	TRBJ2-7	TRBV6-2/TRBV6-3	CASSPTSGRALGYEQYF	TGTGCCAGCAGCCCCACTAGCGGGAGGGCCCTCGGCTACGAGCAGTACTTC
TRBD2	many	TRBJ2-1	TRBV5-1	CASSLTSGGANEQFF	TGCGCCAGCAGCTTGACTAGCGGGGGGGCCAATGAGCAGTTCTTC
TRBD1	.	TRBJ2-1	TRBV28	CASTQGAHSYNEQFF	TGTGCCAGCACCCAGGGGGCCCACTCCTACAATGAGCAGTTCTTC
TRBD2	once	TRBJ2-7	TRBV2	CASSGKGEGMLYEQYF	TGTGCCAGCAGCGGAAAAGGGGAGGGTATGCTCTACGAGCAGTACTTC
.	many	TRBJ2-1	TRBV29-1	CSVGLPNLNEQFF	TGCAGCGTCGGACTTCCGAACCTCAATGAGCAGTTCTTC
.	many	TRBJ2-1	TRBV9	CASSPGFGNEQFF	TGTGCCAGCAGCCCAGGGTTTGGCAATGAGCAGTTCTTC
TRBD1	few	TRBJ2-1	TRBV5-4	CASSWGQLNEQFF	TGTGCCAGCAGCTGGGGACAGCTCAATGAGCAGTTCTTC
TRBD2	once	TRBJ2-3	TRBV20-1	CSASAGTSGGAVDTQYF	TGCAGTGCTAGCGCCGGGACTAGCGGGGGGGCCGTAGATACGCAGTATTTT
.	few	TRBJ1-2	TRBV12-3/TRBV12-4	CASRDGWGYTF	TGTGCCAGCCGCGACGGTTGGGGCTACACCTTC
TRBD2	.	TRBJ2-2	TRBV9	CASSVGLAGVSGELFF	TGTGCCAGCAGCGTGGGTCTAGCGGGAGTCTCCGGGGAGCTGTTTTTT
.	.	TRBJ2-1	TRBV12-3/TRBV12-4	CASSFTLLEQFF	TGTGCCAGCAGTTTTACCCTACTTGAGCAGTTCTTC
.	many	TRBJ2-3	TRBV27	CASIRDGTDTQYF	TGTGCCAGCATACGGGACGGCACAGATACGCAGTATTTT
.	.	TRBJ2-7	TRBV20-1	CSARGSSSLSYEQYF	TGCAGTGCTAGAGGGAGTTCAAGCCTCTCCTACGAGCAGTACTTC
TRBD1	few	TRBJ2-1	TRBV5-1	CASHLRGLGLVGNEQFF	TGCGCCAGCCATCTCAGGGGGCTGGGTCTTGTAGGCAATGAGCAGTTCTTC
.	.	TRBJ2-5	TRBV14	CASSQDIGQLQETQYF	TGTGCCAGCAGCCAAGATATCGGGCAGCTACAAGAGACCCAGTACTTC